This paragraph covers one TCR beta chain sequence. Its target antigen remains unknown. Base quality data are lacking; no much larger clone is found one base away. The time point label, read with the paper, signifies: about 28 days (+/-7) after the second vaccine dose. AZD1222 recipients whose second dose came at about 4 weeks and those whose second dose came at about 12 weeks were combined into one group, since spike-specific TCR depth and breadth did not differ between the two schedules. Vaccinee samples were obtained from the UK trials COV001 and COV002, which included a single-blind randomized controlled phase 2/3 trial of AZD1222 (ChAdOx1 nCoV-19) in healthy adults. For TCRbeta chain sequencing, PBMC samples from trial participants were taken at day 0 and at day 28 after the second dose. The CDR3, cysteine through phenylalanine, is 12 amino acids long. Only the CDR3 DNA is retained, 36 bases long and in frame from the first base. V is cut by 0 bases and J by 6 bases, and the space between the germline ends is 7 bases. Reading the germline V gene gives CDR1 SGHRS and CDR2 YFSETQ.

The CDR3 regions of human TCRbeta chains were analyzed by immunosequencing. As for the authors' bioinformatics: Repertoire TCRs were matched against a reference library of SARS-CoV-2-specific TCRs generated with the MIRA antigen-specificity platform. Breadth meant the fraction of unique TCRs that were SARS-CoV-2-associated, whereas depth meant the fraction of total T cells that were SARS-CoV-2-associated. Each spike-specific TCR was assigned to its reactive spike region and to a CD4 or CD8 class using the MIRA data. Log10-transformed breadth and depth values were compared by one-way ANOVA with Sidak's multiple comparisons tests. In its TCRdb copy, this immuneACCESS table keeps in-frame sequences only and misses some clones. Where compared with another copy, unresolved V genes explain less than half of these, and the others have no known cause. V and J calls plus clone size are reproduced from that table; the DNA served to infer D and trimming. A total of roughly 20,000 clones appear in this sample, roughly 83% of them only once. Clones ranked in the top ten supply around 16% of the sample.

The record originates from a study of T cell responses to AZD1222 COVID-19 vaccine (dated by TCRdb to 2020 to 2022). Describing the broader study: A total of about 230 trial participants underwent TCR sequencing, of whom some 210 received two doses of AZD1222 and about 25 received two doses of the MenACWY control vaccine. Enrollment into the trials was organized by age into subgroups of 18-55, 56-69 and 70-plus years, and those subgroups contained approximately 150, 30 and 60 TCR-sequenced participants, respectively.

What the research found in general, with its limitations: CD4 TCRs associated with the vaccine covered the entire spike protein, and the dominant responses were in regions 160-218 and 743-854. Because no day 14 peak-response samples were available, the repertoires could be characterized only after the peak T cell response. Participants were mostly white British, with more females than males. The authors suggested clonal diversity may have been underestimated. Epitopes outside the regions mutated in the B.1.351 and B.1.1.7 variants were reportedly recognized by nearly half of the unique spike-specific TCRs. The 56-69-year group was small, and its depth increase did not reach significance, likely because of low power. After two AZD1222 doses, spike-specific TCR breadth and depth were significantly higher than at day 0 and than in MenACWY recipients. Conclusions about previously exposed vaccinees are limited because only six or seven AZD1222 recipients were SARS-CoV-2 seropositive at baseline.

The receptor was derived from an adult who received the AZD1222 COVID-19 vaccine. The source was peripheral blood, collected 28 days after the second AZD1222 dose. The chain couples TRBV5-1 to TRBJ2-7, with a tentative D call of TRBD1 or TRBD2, each matching 5 bases. The CDR3 region has the sequence CASSLVGTEQYF. The DNA sequence follows: TGCGCCAGCAGCTTGGTGGGGACCGAGCAGTACTTC.